The subject of this entry is one T cell receptor beta chain. Its antigen is unknown. Sequenced by immunoSEQ multiplex PCR; TCRdb stores in-frame clones only, minus some. This table holds some 120,000 clones, about nine tenths found once. This sample is part of a study of graft-versus-host responses after intestinal transplantation. Across the study: Transplants given to recipients were multivisceral, liver-intestinal, or isolated intestinal. Tacrolimus plus steroids were given to all recipients for around three years, preceded by anti-thymocyte globulin induction.

Study-level points and caveats: GvH clones were identified in recipient marrow, with some first appearing in ileum or blood. Association was observed between peak circulating GvH clone levels and early post-transplant HvG declines.

The V and J ends lost 4 bases and 5 bases respectively, with 12 bases between them. CDR3 size: 13 residues. The germline V gene has CDR1 SGHNT and CDR2 YYREEE (reference sequence). This specimen consisted of unstimulated CD4+ T cells sorted from spleen or lymph node cells, obtained before intestinal transplant. The sequence was obtained from a human donor who received an intestinal transplant. The chain has TRBV5-4 and TRBJ1-2; TRBD1 might be the D (6 bases). The CDR3: CASSLQGLYGYTF. DNA of the CDR3: TGTGCCAGCAGCCTGCAGGGGTTGTATGGCTACACCTTC.